A selection of T cell receptor beta chains follows, all from one sample in a study of blood T cell repertoires in COVID-19. The repertoire was sequenced with immunoSEQ multiplex PCR; TCRdb's copy has only in-frame clones and lacks some. Of approximately 88,000 clones in the sample, 80% to 95% were seen once. Input material: peripheral blood. The receptors shown here come from a woman in her forties or fifties in a cohort sampled during active COVID-19. CDR3s include the opening cysteine and the closing phenylalanine or tryptophan. D genes are given only for firm matches. The size entry is marked missing in some rows and otherwise reads once, few, many or a size class.

v_gene,d_gene,j_gene,abundance,CDR3nt,CDR3aa
TRBV3-1/TRBV3-2,.,TRBJ1-5,.,TGTGCCAGCAGCCAAGGTTGGGGGGTTGGTCAGCCCCAGCATTTT,CASSQGWGVGQPQHF
TRBV13,TRBD1,TRBJ2-1,.,TGTGCCAGCAGCTTAACAGGGGGCTTAAATGAGCAGTTCTTC,CASSLTGGLNEQFF
TRBV13,TRBD1,TRBJ2-7,.,TGTGCCAGCAGCTTAGGGAGGAGACAGGGCTACGAGCAGTACTTC,CASSLGRRQGYEQYF
TRBV9,TRBD2,TRBJ2-5,.,TGTGCCAGCAGCGTAGGGAAGCGGGAGTCGGAGACCCAGTACTTC,CASSVGKRESETQYF
TRBV10-1,.,TRBJ2-1,once,TGCGCCAGCAGTGAAAATAGTATAGATGAGCAGTTCTTC,CASSENSIDEQFF
TRBV6-5,.,TRBJ2-7,.,TGTGCCAGCAGTTACCGGGGCGGGGACGCCTACGAGCAGTACTTC,CASSYRGGDAYEQYF
TRBV10-1,TRBD1,TRBJ1-1,.,TGCGCCAGCAGTCGAGACAGGGGGAACACTGAAGCTTTCTTT,CASSRDRGNTEAFF
TRBV5-4,.,TRBJ2-7,few,TGTGCCAGCAGCTTAGAACTAGGCTCCTACGAGCAGTACTTC,CASSLELGSYEQYF
TRBV5-1,TRBD1,TRBJ1-5,.,TGCGCCAGCAGCTTGGGGACAGGTCAATATCAGCCCCAGCATTTT,CASSLGTGQYQPQHF
TRBV7-8,TRBD2,TRBJ2-3,once,TGTGCCAGCAGCTTACTAGCGGGAGGCGCTGGGACAGATACGCAGTATTTT,CASSLLAGGAGTDTQYF
TRBV21-1,.,TRBJ1-5,.,TGTGCCAGCGGACCCAGGGGATGCAATCAGCCCCAGCATTTT,CASGPRGCNQPQHF
TRBV2,TRBD1,TRBJ1-1,.,TGTGCCAGCAGTGTAAGCAGGACAGGCAACACTGAAGCTTTCTTT,CASSVSRTGNTEAFF
TRBV12-5,.,TRBJ2-2,.,TGTGCTAGTGGTTTGGTAGTTGGGGCCAACCAGCTCACCGGGGAGCTGTTTTTT,CASGLVVGANQLTGELFF
TRBV7-3,.,TRBJ2-6,.,TGTGCCAGCAGCTCCGACAGACGCTCTGGGGCCAACGTCCTGACTTTC,CASSSDRRSGANVLTF
TRBV6-5,.,TRBJ2-7,.,TGTGCCAGCCGGACTCCCGGCGGCTACGAGCAGTACTTC,CASRTPGGYEQYF
TRBV19,TRBD1,TRBJ1-5,.,TGTGCCAGTAGTATTGGGGCAGGGGGCGCGAGCAATCAGCCCCAGCATTTT,CASSIGAGGASNQPQHF
TRBV14,.,TRBJ1-2,few,TGTGCCAGCAGCCAAGAGAACAGGGCAGTTCCCTTCTATGGCTACACCTTC,CASSQENRAVPFYGYTF
TRBV10-2,.,TRBJ1-1,.,TGCGCCAGCAGCCACGACGGACAGTACACTGAAGCTTTCTTT,CASSHDGQYTEAFF
TRBV24-1,TRBD1,TRBJ2-7,once,TGTGCCACCAGTCGATCCGGGACAGGGGGCGACGAGCAGTACTTC,CATSRSGTGGDEQYF
TRBV6-6,TRBD1,TRBJ1-5,.,TGTGCCAGCAGTACCGGACAGGGGCACAATCAGCCCCAGCATTTT,CASSTGQGHNQPQHF
TRBV11-2,TRBD1,TRBJ2-5,.,TGTGCCAGCAGCTCATGGGACAGGGGGCTAGAGACCCAGTACTTC,CASSSWDRGLETQYF
TRBV6-5,TRBD1,TRBJ1-5,.,TGTGCCAGCAGTCCTGGGACAGGAACCAATCAGCCCCAGCATTTT,CASSPGTGTNQPQHF
TRBV12-3/TRBV12-4,TRBD1,TRBJ1-3,.,TGTGCCAGCAGCCGGACAGGGGGTGTCCCATATTTT,CASSRTGGVPYF
TRBV7-9,.,TRBJ2-7,.,TGTGCCAGCAGCTATTTTGACGGACAATCGGAAAACTACGAGCAGTACTTC,CASSYFDGQSENYEQYF
TRBV3-1/TRBV3-2,.,TRBJ1-5,few,TGTGCCAGCAGCCCCCACCCGGCAGGTCAGCCCCAGCATTTT,CASSPHPAGQPQHF
TRBV28,.,TRBJ2-7,few,TGTGCCAGCAGGCCCGCAGGGCTAAACTACGAGCAGTACTTC,CASRPAGLNYEQYF
TRBV5-4,TRBD2,TRBJ2-5,.,TGTGCCAGCAGCTCCGGACTAGTAAAAGAGACCCAGTACTTC,CASSSGLVKETQYF
TRBV18,.,TRBJ2-2,few,TGTGCCAGCTCACCAGTAGGACAGAACACCGGGGAGCTGTTTTTT,CASSPVGQNTGELFF
TRBV30,.,TRBJ1-5,.,TGTGCCTGGACTCGGACTGATAGCAATCAGCCCCAGCATTTT,CAWTRTDSNQPQHF
TRBV5-1,TRBD2,TRBJ2-2,.,TGCGCCAGCAGCTTTTTCCGTTCGGGGCGAGCGGGGGAGCTCACCGGGGAGCTGTTTTTT,CASSFFRSGRAGELTGELFF
TRBV28,TRBD2,TRBJ2-5,.,TGTGCCAGCAGTTTAACTAGCGGGAGAAAGACCCAGTACTTC,CASSLTSGRKTQYF
TRBV11-2,TRBD2,TRBJ2-7,few,TGTGCCAGCAGCCCCCAACCGGGACTAGCTTCCTACGAGCAGTACTTC,CASSPQPGLASYEQYF
TRBV6-4,.,TRBJ2-1,once,TGTGCCAGCAGTGACTCGGGAGGATATGAGCAGTTCTTC,CASSDSGGYEQFF
TRBV2,.,TRBJ1-6,once,TGTGCCAGCAGTGAAGCAAGGGCAGGGAGGGGTTCACCCCTCCACTTT,CASSEARAGRGSPLHF
TRBV2,.,TRBJ2-7,.,TGTGCCAGCAGTGACCCAAATACCCGGCAGGGCGAGCAGTACTTC,CASSDPNTRQGEQYF
TRBV4-1,TRBD1,TRBJ2-1,.,TGCGCCAGCAGCCAAGAGGGCAGGGGGCGTAATGAGCAGTTCTTC,CASSQEGRGRNEQFF
TRBV7-8,.,TRBJ2-3,.,TGTGCCAGCAGCCCGCGGAGGCTGATGACAGATACGCAGTATTTT,CASSPRRLMTDTQYF